The 3 T cell receptor beta chains below were found in one sample sequenced in a study of graft-versus-host responses after intestinal transplantation. Profiling relied on immunoSEQ multiplex PCR, and the TCRdb table lists in-frame clones only, not all of them. The table includes tens of thousands of clones, roughly 94% detected once. The sample here was PBMCs, taken 156 days after intestinal transplant. The receptors were sampled from a human patient who received an intestinal transplant, so some T cells may come from the graft donor.

V and J are TRBV7-8 and TRBJ2-1; D not resolved. CDR1 is SGHVS and CDR2 is FQNEAQ in the germline V gene. The CDR3 is made up of 15 amino acids. Trimming left V 5 bases short and J 4 bases short, with 15 bases between. As DNA, the CDR3 is TGTGCCAGCAGCCCCCTGGGTACACAGTACAATGAGCAGTTCTTC. The encoded protein is CASSPLGTQYNEQFF.

The chain carries TRBV9 and TRBJ2-1; TRBD2 matches 13 bases. Germline values: CDR1 SGDLS, CDR2 YYNGEE. The V and J ends lost 0 bases and 14 bases, in that order; junction bases with no gene match: 11. The CDR3 runs 16 residues. The CDR3 DNA reads as TGTGCCAGCAGCGTAGAGGAACTAGCGGGAGGGCCGGTAAAGTTCTTC. Encoded protein: CASSVEELAGGPVKFF.

This chain uses TRBV21-1 with TRBJ2-1. TRBV21-1 is a pseudogene. CDR3 size: 17 residues. The CDR3 DNA reads as TGTGCCAGCAGTTACCTGGGGGAGCTACTAACATACAATGAGCAGTTCTTC. Amino acids: CASSYLGELLTYNEQFF.